This T cell receptor beta chain was found in a study of T cell responses to AZD1222 COVID-19 vaccine. Notes on the study in general: White British people made up most donors, females outnumbered males, and clonal diversity was possibly underestimated.

This table comes from immunoSEQ multiplex PCR, and its TCRdb copy is limited to in-frame clones, with some not included. Altogether about 140,000 clones are present, about nine tenths being singletons, with the ten largest covering more than 4.5%. Remarks on this clone: The antigen is unknown.

This receptor was obtained from an adult in good health. The sample in question was peripheral blood, obtained on day 0 of AZD1222 vaccination.

Written as DNA, the CDR3 is TGTGCCACCAGTGCCCCTCCCCCCGGAGCGGCGGGCACAGATACGCAGTATTTT. It codes for CATSAPPPGAAGTDTQYF. The chain employs TRBV24-1 and TRBJ2-3; TRBD2 is a possible D gene (5 bases). The CDR3 spans 18 residues. Germline assignment: CDR1 KGHDR and CDR2 SFDVKD. V lost 5 bases and J 1 base, leaving 21 bases between the germline ends.